This T cell receptor (beta chain) was identified in a study of Ad26.COV2.S vaccination and SARS-CoV-2 variants. General observations from the study: Placebo recipients and vaccine recipients were similar in non-spike TCR breadth. Measures of TCR breadth and depth may have fallen short of total T cell responses.

Data came from immunoSEQ multiplex PCR; TCRdb stores just in-frame clones and leaves some out. The profile shows about 350,000 clones, around 92% of them singletons. The V gene end was trimmed by 8 bases and the J gene end by 4 bases; junction bases not matched to a gene: 3. Germline CDR1 reads SNHLY; CDR2 reads FYNNEI. CDR3 length: 12 amino acids. About this clone itself: The antigen is not known. The sample carries other DNA sequences with the same CDR3.

The chain employs TRBV2 and TRBJ1-1, with 8 bases identical to TRBD1. Sample: peripheral blood, taken after recovery from COVID-19. This sequence was found in a human donor who had recovered from COVID-19. The CDR3 bases are TGTGCCAGCCGAGGACAGGGCACTGAAGCTTTCTTT. It is translated as CASRGQGTEAFF. Full variable domain (missing parts from reference TRBV2 and TRBJ1-1): EPEVTQTPSHQVTQMGQEVILRCVPISNHLYFYWYRQILGQKVEFLVSFYNNEISEKSEIFDDQFSVERPDGSNFTLKIRSTKLEDSAMYFCASRGQGTEAFFGQGTRLTVV.